What follows are 2 T cell receptor beta chains derived from one specimen sequenced in a study of T cell changes during pregnancy in multiple sclerosis (dated by TCRdb to about 2019). The protocol used for the library was the immunoSEQ multiplex PCR assay. TCRdb holds this immuneACCESS table with in-frame rearrangements only. Some clones are missing; in checked studies, unresolved V genes explain under half, and the rest has no known cause. Across this sample there are over 60,000 clones, with about 93% seen only once. The top ten constitute 0.9% to 1.2% of the sample. The sample consisted of peripheral blood, taken in the first trimester of pregnancy. Receptors originate from a female donor with multiple sclerosis, enrolled in a pregnancy study.

This chain uses TRBV9 with TRBJ1-2; the D gene is possibly TRBD1 (6 bases). V shed 0 bases and J shed 10 bases, with 22 bases lying between them. The CDR3 has 16 residues. Per germline, CDR1 SGDLS and CDR2 YYNGEE. Written as DNA, the CDR3 is TGTGCCAGCAGCGTAGCCGAAAACAGGGTTGGTATCGCCTACACCTTC. It is translated as CASSVAENRVGIAYTF. Filled out from reference TRBV9 and TRBJ1-2, the complete variable domain reads DSGVTQTPKHLITATGQRVTLRCSPRSGDLSVYWYQQSLDQGLQFLIQYYNGEERAKGNILERFSAQQFPDLHSELNLSSLELGDSALYFCASSVAENRVGIAYTFGSGTRLTVV.

A single count supports this clone. The genes are TRBV19 and TRBJ1-5; TRBD1 aligns across 8 bases. The V gene's germline CDR1 is LNHDA and CDR2 SQIVND (reference sequence). The CDR3 is 14 residues long. Unmatched junction bases numbered 6, after V lost 5 bases and J lost 6 bases. The CDR3 DNA reads TGTGCCAGTAGTCTGACAGGGGCGGGTCAGCCCCAGCATTTT. This encodes CASSLTGAGQPQHF.